This passage covers 16 T cell receptor beta chains from one sample sequenced in a study of immune evolution from preneoplasia to lung adenocarcinoma. Method: immunoSEQ multiplex PCR; TCRdb's copy keeps in-frame clones and lacks some. The sample holds 2,500 to 3,000 clones, 83% seen once. Sequenced: FFPE adjacent normal lung tissue. The receptors derive from a person between 65 and 79 years old with lung adenocarcinoma.

This clone came up a few times. V is TRBV2 and J is TRBJ1-6, with a tentative D call TRBD1 (6 bases). CDR3 size: 15 residues. V lost 6 bases, J lost 7 bases, and 16 bases lay in between. Germline lookup yields CDR1 SNHLY and CDR2 FYNNEI. The CDR3 DNA reads TGTGCCAGCAGGGACTTGGGGGGGCCGAATTCACCCCTCCACTTT. This gives the protein CASRDLGGPNSPLHF.

This clone was seen only once. The chain uses TRBV10-1 and TRBJ2-7; D remains unclear. The V gene's germline CDR1 is WNHNN and CDR2 SYGVQD (reference sequence). The CDR3 sequence is 14 residues long. Trimming removed 0 bases from V and 0 bases from J, with 6 bases in between. CDR3 DNA sequence: TGCGCCAGCAGTGAGTCACCAGCCTCCTACGAGCAGTACTTC. Residues: CASSESPASYEQYF.

This chain uses TRBV25-1 with TRBJ1-2; 8 nucleotides match TRBD1. The CDR3 extends over 16 amino acids. CDR1 MGHDK and CDR2 SYGVNS come from the germline V gene. V trimming: 7 bases; J trimming: 1 base; junction bases outside the gene matches: 11. Written as DNA, the CDR3 is TGTGCCAGCATCGAAGGCTGGGACAGGCATAACTATGGCTACACCTTC. It codes for CASIEGWDRHNYGYTF.

This chain joins TRBV5-1 and TRBJ1-1; D possibly corresponds to TRBD1 (6 bases). Germline lookup yields CDR1 SGHRS and CDR2 YFSETQ. Trimming cost V 4 bases and J 1 base, with 8 bases left between them. CDR3 length: 13 amino acids. The CDR3 DNA is TGCGCCAGCAGCCTGGACAGGAACACTGAAGCTTTCTTT. Amino acids: CASSLDRNTEAFF.

The CDR3 protein is CASSLVLGLEQFF. CDR3 sequence (DNA): TGTGCCAGCAGCTTAGTATTGGGGCTTGAGCAGTTCTTC. This chain joins TRBV11-2 and TRBJ2-1; perhaps TRBD1 as D (5 bases). The CDR3 is made up of 13 amino acids. Germline CDR1 reads SGHAT; CDR2 reads FQNNGV. V shed 1 base and J shed 9 bases, with 10 bases lying between them.

V is TRBV4-1 and J is TRBJ1-2, with D possibly TRBD1 on 6 matching bases. Trimming cost V 4 bases and J 2 bases, with 17 bases left between them. The CDR3 has 16 residues. The germline V gene has CDR1 MGHRA and CDR2 YSYEKL. The CDR3 sequence is CASSPIITGFNYGYTF. The CDR3 bases are TGCGCCAGCAGCCCCATTATTACAGGGTTCAACTATGGCTACACCTTC.

The CDR3: CSVSYGGGYGYTF. DNA of the CDR3: TGCAGCGTTTCGTATGGGGGTGGCTATGGCTACACCTTC. This chain uses TRBV29-1 with TRBJ1-2; tentative D call: TRBD1 (5 bases). In germline, CDR1 is SQVTM, CDR2 ANQGSEA. Deletions cut 5 bases from V and 4 bases from J, with 14 bases between. This CDR3 is built from 13 residues.

V gene TRBV7-9 combines with J gene TRBJ2-1, with 10 bases lining up with TRBD2. Unmatched junction bases numbered 3, after V lost 3 bases and J lost 7 bases. In germline, CDR1 is SEHNR, CDR2 FQNEAQ (reference sequence). The CDR3 covers 14 residues. The CDR3 region is CASSFLAGDNEQFF. The CDR3, as DNA: TGTGCCAGCAGCTTTCTAGCGGGGGATAATGAGCAGTTCTTC.

This clone is categorized as large. The V call is TRBV23-1, the J call TRBJ1-5, with D possibly matching TRBD1 (6 bases). TRBV23-1 is an ORF, with its function uncertain. V gave up 0 bases and J gave up 1 base, with 10 bases separating them. The CDR3 sequence is 16 residues long. The CDR3, as DNA: TGCGCCAGCAGTCAATCGAAAAGGGGGAGCAATCAGCCCCAGCATTTT. This translates into CASSQSKRGSNQPQHF.

This chain joins TRBV6-1 and TRBJ1-5; 10 bases align to TRBD1. Per germline, CDR1 MNHNS and CDR2 SASEGT. This CDR3 region has 14 residues. The V segment lost 6 bases and the J segment 10 bases; nucleotides outside the gene matches: 9. The CDR3 protein is CASSRQGAKEPQHF. DNA of the CDR3: TGTGCCAGCAGCCGACAGGGGGCCAAGGAACCCCAGCATTTT.

J is TRBJ1-5 and V is TRBV30; D not resolved. This CDR3 contains 14 residues. Germline CDR1 and CDR2: GTSNPN and SVGIG (reference sequence). V dropped 3 bases and J dropped 2 bases, with 11 bases sitting between them. The CDR3 protein is CAWSSGLGNQPQHF. The CDR3 nucleotides are TGTGCCTGGAGCTCGGGCCTCGGCAATCAGCCCCAGCATTTT. Full variable domain (missing parts from reference TRBV30 and TRBJ1-5): SQTIHQWPATLVQPVGSPLSLECTVEGTSNPNLYWYRQAAGRGLQLLFYSVGIGQISSEVPQNLSASRPQDRQFILSSKKLLLSDSGFYLCAWSSGLGNQPQHFGDGTRLSIL.

The chain links TRBV5-4 to TRBJ1-2; 9 positions match TRBD1. The CDR3 length is 15 residues. From germline, CDR1 is SGHNT and CDR2 YYREEE (reference sequence). The trim removed 6 bases at V and 0 bases at J, leaving 6 bases unmatched. CDR3 coding DNA: TGTGCCAGCAAAAAACAGGGGGCAGCTAACTATGGCTACACCTTC. Amino acids: CASKKQGAANYGYTF.

The chain has TRBV5-1 and TRBJ1-1; TRBD1 agrees at 7 bases. The CDR3 contains 15 residues. Germline assignment: CDR1 SGHRS and CDR2 YFSETQ. After removal of 0 bases from V and 6 bases from J, the junction contained 8 bases not matched to a gene. The CDR3: CASSLGGGAFAEAFF. CDR3 in DNA: TGCGCCAGCAGCTTGGGAGGGGGCGCGTTCGCTGAAGCTTTCTTT.

The CDR3 region is CAWSSPRTAGETQYF. In nucleotides, the CDR3 is TGTGCCTGGAGTAGCCCCCGGACAGCGGGAGAGACCCAGTACTTC. The chain has TRBV30 and TRBJ2-5; perhaps D is TRBD1 or TRBD2 (6 bases each). The CDR3 totals 15 residues. Trimming shortened V by 2 bases and J by 4 bases, and 17 bases separated the two germline ends. Germline CDR1 is GTSNPN and CDR2 is SVGIG (reference sequence). Full variable domain (rest looked up from reference TRBV30 and TRBJ2-5): SQTIHQWPATLVQPVGSPLSLECTVEGTSNPNLYWYRQAAGRGLQLLFYSVGIGQISSEVPQNLSASRPQDRQFILSSKKLLLSDSGFYLCAWSSPRTAGETQYFGPGTRLLVL.

This chain connects TRBV25-1 to TRBJ1-4; 7 bases are shared with TRBD1. J gave up 7 bases and V 4 bases, and 9 bases lay outside the gene matches. Germline lookup yields CDR1 MGHDK and CDR2 SYGVNS. This CDR3 contains 15 residues. The CDR3 region has the DNA TGTGCCAGCAGTGTGGCTACAGGGGCGGGTGAAAAACTGTTTTTT. It translates to CASSVATGAGEKLFF.

The rearrangement joins TRBV9 to TRBJ1-1; D ambiguous. Germline V lookup: CDR1 SGDLS, CDR2 YYNGEE. This CDR3 region has 13 residues. V was pared by 3 bases and J by 1 base, with 7 bases between. The CDR3 loop reads CASSASKNTEAFF. DNA for the CDR3: TGTGCCAGCAGCGCCTCGAAGAACACTGAAGCTTTCTTT.